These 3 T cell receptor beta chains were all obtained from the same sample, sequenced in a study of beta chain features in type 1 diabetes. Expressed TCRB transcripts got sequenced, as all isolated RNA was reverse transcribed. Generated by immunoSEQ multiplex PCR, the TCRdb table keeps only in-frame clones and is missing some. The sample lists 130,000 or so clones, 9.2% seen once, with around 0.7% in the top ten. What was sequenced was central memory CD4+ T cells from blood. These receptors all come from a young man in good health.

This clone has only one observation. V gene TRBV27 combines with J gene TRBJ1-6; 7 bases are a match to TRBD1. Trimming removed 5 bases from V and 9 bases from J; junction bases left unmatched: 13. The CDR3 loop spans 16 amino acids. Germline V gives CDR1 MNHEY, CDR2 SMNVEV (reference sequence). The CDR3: CASSPLTGSKGSPLHF. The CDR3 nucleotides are TGTGCCAGCAGTCCCTTGACAGGGTCTAAGGGTTCACCCCTCCACTTT.

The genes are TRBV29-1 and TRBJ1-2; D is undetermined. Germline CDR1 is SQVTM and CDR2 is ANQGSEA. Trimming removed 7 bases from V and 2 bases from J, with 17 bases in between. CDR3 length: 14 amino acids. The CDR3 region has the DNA TGCAGCGCCAACCAGGCGGGCCTGAACTATGGCTACACCTTC. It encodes CSANQAGLNYGYTF.

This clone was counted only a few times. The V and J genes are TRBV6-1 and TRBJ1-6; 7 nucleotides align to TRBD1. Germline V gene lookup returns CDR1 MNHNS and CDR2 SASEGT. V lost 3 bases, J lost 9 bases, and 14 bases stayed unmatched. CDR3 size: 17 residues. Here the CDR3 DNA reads TGTGCCAGCAGTGATGGGACAGCCAGGGGTACTGGTTCACCCCTCCACTTT. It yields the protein CASSDGTARGTGSPLHF.